This TCR beta chain is drawn from a study of shared clonotypes between healthy human individuals. TCRdb's copy holds only in-frame clones and misses some; the assay was immunoSEQ multiplex PCR. There are some 2.1 million clones in the sample; 85% to 95% occur only once, and around 0.13% lies in the top ten. Germline V gene sequence: CDR1 PRHDT, CDR2 FYEKMQ (reference sequence). Trimming stripped 2 bases from V and 11 bases from J, with 12 bases between. This CDR3 is 12 amino acids long. Sequencing was done on a sample of naive CD4+ T cells sorted from blood. Subset meaning: CD45RA+ positively selected. This clonotype was sampled from a man aged 18 to 30 in good health. The rearrangement links TRBV13 to TRBJ1-1, with TRBD1 as a possible D gene (6 bases). The CDR3, as DNA: TGTGCCAGCAGCTTAAAGGGGGTTGTGGCTTTCTTT. Translated: CASSLKGVVAFF.